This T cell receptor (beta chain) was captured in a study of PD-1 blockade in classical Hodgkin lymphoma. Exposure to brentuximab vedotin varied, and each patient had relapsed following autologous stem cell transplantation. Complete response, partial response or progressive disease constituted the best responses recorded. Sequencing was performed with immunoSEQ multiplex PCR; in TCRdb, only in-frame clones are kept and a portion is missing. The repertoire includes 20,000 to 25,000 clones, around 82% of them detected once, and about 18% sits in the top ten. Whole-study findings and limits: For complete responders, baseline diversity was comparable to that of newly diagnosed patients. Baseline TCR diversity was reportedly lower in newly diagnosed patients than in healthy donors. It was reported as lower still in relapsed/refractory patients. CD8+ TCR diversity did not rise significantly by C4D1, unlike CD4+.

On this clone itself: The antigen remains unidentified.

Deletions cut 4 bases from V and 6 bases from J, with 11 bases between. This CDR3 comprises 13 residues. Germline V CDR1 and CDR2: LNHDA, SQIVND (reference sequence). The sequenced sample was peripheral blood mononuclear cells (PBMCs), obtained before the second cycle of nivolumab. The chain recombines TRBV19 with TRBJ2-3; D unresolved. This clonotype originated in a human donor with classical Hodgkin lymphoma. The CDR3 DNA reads TGTGCCAGTAGTACCCAGGTTTTCGATACGCAGTATTTT. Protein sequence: CASSTQVFDTQYF. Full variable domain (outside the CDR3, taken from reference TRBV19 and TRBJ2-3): DGGITQSPKYLFRKEGQNVTLSCEQNLNHDAMYWYRQDPGQGLRLIYYSQIVNDFQKGDIAEGYSVSREKKESFPLTVTSAQKNPTAFYLCASSTQVFDTQYFGPGTRLTVL.